This passage covers 11 T cell receptor beta chains from one sample sequenced in a study of cytomegalovirus exposure and HLA in healthy donors. In the PCR, 60 Vbeta and 13 Jbeta primers were used. The method was immunoSEQ multiplex PCR; TCRdb's version includes in-frame clones alone and lacks a portion of them. Among approximately 100,000 clones listed, roughly four fifths were seen once. Sequenced input: PBMCs. These receptors originate from a man aged 45-65 years in good health and CMV-seronegative.

V is TRBV7-2 and J is TRBJ2-5; 7 bases map to TRBD2. J gave up 2 bases and V 0 bases, and 6 bases lay outside the gene matches. Germline-derived CDR1 and CDR2 are SGHTA and FQGNSA. This CDR3 is 16 amino acids long. This chain's CDR3 is CASSLASTGGQETQYF. CDR3 nucleotide sequence: TGTGCCAGCAGCTTAGCGAGTACGGGGGGTCAAGAGACCCAGTACTTC. Together with reference TRBV7-2 and TRBJ2-5, the CDR3 gives the full variable domain: GAGVSQSPSNKVTEKGKDVELRCDPISGHTALYWYRQSLGQGLEFLIYFQGNSAPDKSGLPSDRFSAERTGGSVSTLTIQRTQQEDSAVYLCASSLASTGGQETQYFGPGTRLLVL.

The chain carries TRBV19 and TRBJ2-5; TRBD2 agrees at 12 bases. The germline CDR1 and CDR2 sequences are LNHDA and SQIVND (reference sequence). Unmatched junction bases numbered 6, after V lost 6 bases and J lost 4 bases. The CDR3 extends over 15 amino acids. The CDR3 nucleotides read TGTGCCAGTAGCTCTAGCGGGGGGGCCGGAGAGACCCAGTACTTC. Encoded protein: CASSSSGGAGETQYF.

This clone was seen only once. V is TRBV19 and J is TRBJ1-6; D gene ambiguous. The CDR3 is 16 amino acids. CDR1 and CDR2 (germline): LNHDA, SQIVND (reference sequence). V was pared by 7 bases and J by 0 bases, with 13 bases between. The CDR3 region has the DNA TGTGCCAGTAACCCGACATATCGCTCCTATAATTCACCCCTCCACTTT. Translated: CASNPTYRSYNSPLHF.

This clone came up a few times. This chain uses TRBV9 with TRBJ2-7; 7 bases are shared with TRBD2. This CDR3 region has 17 residues. The trim removed 8 bases at V and 10 bases at J, leaving 27 bases unmatched. The germline V gene has CDR1 SGDLS and CDR2 YYNGEE. The CDR3 DNA is TGTGCCAGGGGAATACGGGGGGAGATACTATTACGAGCCGAACAGTACTTC. Encoded protein: CARGIRGEILLRAEQYF.

This chain links TRBV4-1 with TRBJ2-3, with a tentative D call TRBD2 (6 bases). The V gene's germline CDR1 is MGHRA and CDR2 YSYEKL. Trimming pared 1 base from V and 2 bases from J, leaving 7 bases between. This CDR3 spans 14 amino acids. DNA for the CDR3: TGCGCCAGCAGCCAAGGGGGGGACACAGATACGCAGTATTTT. This sequence encodes CASSQGGDTDTQYF.

The J gene is TRBJ2-7, the V gene TRBV7-8, with 8 bases identical to TRBD1. CDR3 length: 14 amino acids. Germline trimming cut 5 bases from V and 2 bases from J; bases unmatched to any gene: 5. Per germline, CDR1 SGHVS and CDR2 FQNEAQ. This CDR3 is CASSRPGQAYEQYF. CDR3 in DNA: TGTGCCAGCAGCCGACCGGGACAGGCCTACGAGCAGTACTTC.

Note on this clone: The junction differs from germline at one of its ends, possibly a read error. The V call is TRBV7-7, the J call TRBJ2-2; 8 bases agree with TRBD2. The germline gives CDR1 SSHAT, CDR2 FNYEAQ (reference sequence). The CDR3 totals 19 residues. DNA for the CDR3: TGTGCTAGCAGCTCCGCTATAAGTCGCGGGGGGTCGTACACCGGGGAGCTGTTTTTT. Its protein product is CASSSAISRGGSYTGELFF. The full variable domain, in which reference TRBV7-7 and TRBJ2-2 provide the parts outside the CDR3, is GAGVSQSPRYKVTKRGQDVTLRCDPISSHATLYWYQQALGQGPEFLTYFNYEAQPDKSGLPSDRFSAERPEGSISTLTIQRTEQRDSAMYRCASSSAISRGGSYTGELFFGEGSRLTVL.

The V gene is TRBV7-9, the J gene TRBJ1-1; D is uncertain. Deletions cut 5 bases from V and 6 bases from J, with 7 bases between. The CDR3 extends over 11 amino acids. In germline, CDR1 is SEHNR, CDR2 FQNEAQ (reference sequence). For the CDR3, the DNA is TGTGCCAGCAGCCGACTAGCTGAAGCTTTCTTT. Its protein product is CASSRLAEAFF. Combining the CDR3 with reference TRBV7-9 and TRBJ1-1 gives the whole variable domain DTGVSQNPRHKITKRGQNVTFRCDPISEHNRLYWYRQTLGQGPEFLTYFQNEAQLEKSRLLSDRFSAERPKGSFSTLEIQRTEQGDSAMYLCASSRLAEAFFGQGTRLTVV.

The chain combines TRBV5-6 with TRBJ1-1, with no clear D. This CDR3 contains 14 residues. V was clipped by 2 bases and J by 5 bases, with 13 bases between them. Germline V gene data show CDR1 as SGHDT and CDR2 as YYEEEE. The CDR3 here is CASSFNRRGTEAFF. The CDR3 bases are TGTGCCAGCAGCTTCAATCGCAGAGGAACTGAAGCTTTCTTT. Full variable domain (outside the CDR3, taken from reference TRBV5-6 and TRBJ1-1): DAGVTQSPTHLIKTRGQQVTLRCSPKSGHDTVSWYQQALGQGPQFIFQYYEEEERQRGNFPDRFSGHQFPNYSSELNVNALLLGDSALYLCASSFNRRGTEAFFGQGTRLTVV.

V is TRBV7-2 and J is TRBJ1-3; TRBD1 is a possible D gene (5 bases). V was cut by 1 base and J by 5 bases, with 12 bases left in between. The CDR3 is made up of 15 amino acids. Germline CDR1 reads SGHTA; CDR2 reads FQGNSA. The CDR3 DNA is TGTGCCAGCAGCTTAGGGTCAGGGTTTAGAAACACCATATATTTT. The encoded protein is CASSLGSGFRNTIYF.

This chain links TRBV9 with TRBJ2-3; 8 bases map to TRBD2. The germline V gene encodes CDR1 SGDLS and CDR2 YYNGEE. The ends lost 5 bases at V and 2 bases at J; junction bases unmatched: 4. The CDR3 loop spans 14 amino acids. The CDR3 region is CASSSGAYTDTQYF. In DNA, the CDR3 is TGTGCCAGCAGTAGCGGGGCGTACACAGATACGCAGTATTTT.